This is a list of T cell receptor beta chains from one sample in a study of vaccination and CD4 T cells after COVID-19. For these TCRs, the target antigens are not known. TCRdb ran MiXCR on the PCR reads and lists one entry per CDR3 protein. The sample yields under 4,500 distinct CDR3 sequences, approximately 20% seen once. Specimen: CD4+ T cells from blood, cultured in vitro. The receptors here all came from a human donor who had recovered from COVID-19. The CDR3 runs from the conserved cysteine through the conserved F or W. Clone size is stated in some rows and not others, as once, few, many or a class when expanded.

v_call: TRBV20-1
clone_size: .
cdr3_aa: CSAVGGNTEAFF

v_call: TRBV20-1
clone_size: few
cdr3_aa: CSSLLHLADTQYF

v_call: TRBV20-1
clone_size: .
cdr3_aa: CSAPGQGRNQPQHF

v_call: TRBV20-1
clone_size: few
cdr3_aa: CSARDPLWSPVLDEQFF

v_call: TRBV20-1
clone_size: once
cdr3_aa: CSARDLTRQETQYF

v_call: TRBV2
clone_size: .
cdr3_aa: CASRPRSPLNTEAFF

v_call: TRBV19
clone_size: .
cdr3_aa: CASSRVGLVGDEQYF

v_call: TRBV7-6
clone_size: .
cdr3_aa: CASNLGTHPGEGTQYF

v_call: TRBV19
clone_size: .
cdr3_aa: CASSIRLEANYGYTF

v_call: TRBV20-1
clone_size: .
cdr3_aa: CSARDRVLEQYF

v_call: TRBV6-5
clone_size: few
cdr3_aa: CASQLSRGNYEQYF

v_call: TRBV7-8
clone_size: few
cdr3_aa: CASSLSGGETQYF

v_call: TRBV6-5
clone_size: medium-sized
cdr3_aa: CASSYPGVAGTGTQYF

v_call: TRBV20-1
clone_size: few
cdr3_aa: CSAREAGAKGNTQYF

v_call: TRBV30
clone_size: .
cdr3_aa: CAWSGRKNTEAFF

v_call: TRBV27
clone_size: medium-sized
cdr3_aa: CASSFGPNYGYTF

v_call: TRBV12-3/TRBV12-4
clone_size: .
cdr3_aa: CASSPQRGVMSDTQYF

v_call: TRBV18
clone_size: .
cdr3_aa: CASSPWQMVNDYGYTF

v_call: TRBV2
clone_size: few
cdr3_aa: CASSEGDRGADTQYF

v_call: TRBV6-1
clone_size: .
cdr3_aa: CASTFQALSPDTQYF

v_call: TRBV2
clone_size: few
cdr3_aa: CASKNRIYNEQFF

v_call: TRBV6-1
clone_size: medium-sized
cdr3_aa: CASRSTGGEQYF

v_call: TRBV10-3
clone_size: .
cdr3_aa: CAITRDAPYEQYF

v_call: TRBV11-2
clone_size: few
cdr3_aa: CASSSRTGYEQYF

v_call: TRBV7-2
clone_size: .
cdr3_aa: CASRPTSGGGYEQFF

v_call: TRBV6-1
clone_size: .
cdr3_aa: CASSEFGVGTGELFF

v_call: TRBV19
clone_size: few
cdr3_aa: CASGYGRDLQHF

v_call: TRBV24-1
clone_size: medium-sized
cdr3_aa: CAAPPGDGRNTIYF

v_call: TRBV4-1
clone_size: .
cdr3_aa: CASSQDTVTYEQYF

v_call: TRBV2
clone_size: .
cdr3_aa: CASSEREGSTDTQYF

v_call: TRBV27
clone_size: .
cdr3_aa: CASSRKWRGQGEKLFF

v_call: TRBV12-3/TRBV12-4
clone_size: .
cdr3_aa: CASSRQGGTEAFF

v_call: TRBV4-1
clone_size: few
cdr3_aa: CASSQVRILAKNIQYF

v_call: TRBV25-1
clone_size: few
cdr3_aa: CASSETSRTRTEAFF

v_call: TRBV21-1
clone_size: .
cdr3_aa: CASSKHSSYNSPLHF

v_call: TRBV20-1
clone_size: .
cdr3_aa: CSARRLAGGGDTQYF

v_call: TRBV7-2
clone_size: few
cdr3_aa: CASSWGDQRNTIYF

v_call: TRBV14
clone_size: .
cdr3_aa: CASSGRGTEAFF

v_call: TRBV4-1
clone_size: .
cdr3_aa: CASSQVGTSGYEQYF

v_call: TRBV27
clone_size: few
cdr3_aa: CASSSTGTLNTEAFF

v_call: TRBV5-6
clone_size: few
cdr3_aa: CASSPGVGLGYTF

v_call: TRBV18
clone_size: .
cdr3_aa: CASSPQQGVTYGYTF

v_call: TRBV7-7
clone_size: medium-sized
cdr3_aa: CASSQGTGLDEQFF

v_call: TRBV6-1
clone_size: medium-sized
cdr3_aa: CASSPRGNQGPQHF

v_call: TRBV7-3
clone_size: few
cdr3_aa: CASSLGQTDTQYF

v_call: TRBV6-1
clone_size: medium-sized
cdr3_aa: CASSREREGYTF

v_call: TRBV5-1
clone_size: .
cdr3_aa: CASSLRGFQETQYF

v_call: TRBV6-5
clone_size: few
cdr3_aa: CASSYRRGTETQYF

v_call: TRBV30
clone_size: few
cdr3_aa: CAWSRTGGDTEAFF

v_call: TRBV7-3
clone_size: .
cdr3_aa: CASSRTTGLGSGELFF

v_call: TRBV7-8
clone_size: .
cdr3_aa: CASRSTSGAYNEQFF

v_call: TRBV12-3/TRBV12-4
clone_size: medium-sized
cdr3_aa: CASRNTGTQYF

v_call: TRBV2
clone_size: few
cdr3_aa: CASSYVEKLFF